A single sample is the source of the 2 T cell receptor beta chains below, sequenced in a study of blood T cell repertoires in COVID-19. TCRdb's table, derived via immunoSEQ multiplex PCR, lists solely in-frame clones and lacks some. Found here are approximately 28,000 clones, 65% to 85% of them singletons; the top ten hold around 15%. Specimen: peripheral blood. The receptors come from a woman aged 55-70 years with acute or convalescent COVID-19.

This clone was seen a few times. The chain links TRBV19 to TRBJ1-5, with D maybe TRBD1 (5 bases). Germline V lookup: CDR1 LNHDA, CDR2 SQIVND (reference sequence). CDR3 size: 14 residues. V was cut by 7 bases and J by 4 bases, with 14 bases left in between. CDR3 DNA sequence: TGTGCCAGTAATTCCGAGACAGTAAATCAGCCCCAGCATTTT. As protein: CASNSETVNQPQHF.

V gene TRBV12-3 or TRBV12-4 combines with J gene TRBJ1-2; D may be TRBD1 (6 bases). There are 13 residues in the CDR3. The ends were cut back, 8 bases at V and 6 bases at J, with 16 bases in the middle. CDR3 bases: TGTGCCAGCCGGGACAATCGAAAGGATGGCTACACCTTC. Its protein is CASRDNRKDGYTF.